Shown below are 15 T cell receptor beta chains from a single sample sequenced in a study of neurological immune-mediated disorders. TCRdb re-derived calls from the 5' RACE reads in MiXCR, one entry per CDR3 protein. The sample comprises roughly 59,000 distinct CDR3 sequences, about 5.2% of which are singletons, and roughly 5% rests with the top ten. Specimen: PBMCs. The origin of the receptors is a human donor with multiple sclerosis. The donor label of this sample is uncertain.

This clonotype was counted many times. This chain connects TRBV4-1 to TRBJ1-2; 9 bases align to TRBD1. J gave up 4 bases and V 0 bases, and 9 bases lay outside the gene matches. This CDR3 has 17 residues. Per the germline V gene, CDR1 is MGHRA and CDR2 is YSYEKL. CDR3 residues: CASSQDLRDRVAYGYTF. DNA of the CDR3: TGCGCCAGCAGCCAAGATTTGAGGGACAGGGTGGCCTATGGCTACACCTTC.

This clonotype was recorded at least ten times. V gene TRBV25-1 combines with J gene TRBJ1-3; D gene unclear. The V and J ends lost 8 bases and 4 bases respectively, with 6 bases between them. The CDR3 is made up of 11 amino acids. Germline V gene data show CDR1 as MGHDK and CDR2 as SYGVNS. In DNA, the CDR3 is TGTGCCAGCCGGGGAGGAAACACCATATATTTT. Amino acid sequence: CASRGGNTIYF.

This clonotype has a count of ten or more. The chain is built from TRBV7-9 and TRBJ2-6; D gene unclear. The CDR3 length is 17 residues. The germline gives CDR1 SEHNR, CDR2 FQNEAQ (reference sequence). Trimming took 7 bases from V and 0 from J, leaving 16 bases between them. The DNA of the CDR3 is TGTGCCAGCACCAAAGAAGTCGGATTCTCTGGGGCCAACGTCCTGACTTTC. Translated: CASTKEVGFSGANVLTF.

The table lists this clonotype with many counts. The genes are TRBV3-1 and TRBJ2-1, with a possible D match to TRBD1 (5 bases). The CDR3 contains 17 residues. V shed 3 bases and J shed 4 bases, with 19 bases lying between them. The germline CDR1 and CDR2 sequences are LGHDT and YNNKEL (reference sequence). The CDR3 loop reads CASSHYGQPNRYNEQFF. In nucleotides, the CDR3 is TGTGCCAGCAGCCATTACGGACAACCAAACAGGTACAATGAGCAGTTCTTC.

This clonotype was seen at least ten times. This chain connects TRBV5-5 to TRBJ2-1; no clear D gene. The CDR3 is 17 residues long. Trimming took 0 bases from V and 0 from J, leaving 13 bases between them. Germline V lookup: CDR1 SGHKS, CDR2 YYEKEE (reference sequence). CDR3 protein: CASSLEDGWSSYNEQFF. The CDR3 region has the DNA TGTGCCAGCAGCTTGGAGGATGGGTGGAGCTCCTACAATGAGCAGTTCTTC.

In its sample, this clonotype was seen many times. The chain is built from TRBV5-1 and TRBJ2-1, with TRBD1 matching over 9 bases. This CDR3 has 16 residues. Trimming removed 4 bases from V and 3 bases from J; junction bases left unmatched: 8. From germline, CDR1 is SGHRS and CDR2 YFSETQ. CDR3 coding DNA: TGCGCCAGCAGCCCTCGGACAGGGGAGGTCTACAATGAGCAGTTCTTC. Translation: CASSPRTGEVYNEQFF.

This clonotype was counted at least ten times. The CDR3, as DNA: TGTGCCAGCAGCTTGGTGTGGGTTAGGGGGCCCAGCTACAATGAGCAGTTCTTC. Amino acid sequence: CASSLVWVRGPSYNEQFF. The chain uses TRBV5-5 and TRBJ2-1; 7 bases agree with TRBD1. The V segment lost 0 bases and the J segment 3 bases; nucleotides outside the gene matches: 12. Germline assignment: CDR1 SGHKS and CDR2 YYEKEE (reference sequence). The CDR3 covers 18 residues.

This clonotype was recorded many times. V gene TRBV11-2 combines with J gene TRBJ2-3, with 7 bases that match TRBD1. The germline V gene has CDR1 SGHAT and CDR2 FQNNGV. J was trimmed by 5 bases and V by 5 bases; bases with no gene match: 10. This CDR3 has 15 amino acids. The CDR3 region has the DNA TGTGCCAGCAGCCGCCGAACAGGGGCCGGAGATACGCAGTATTTT. This gives the protein CASSRRTGAGDTQYF.

This clonotype occurred a few times. Since a much larger clone is just one base distant, this may be a read error. The gene calls are TRBV20-1 and TRBJ1-2; D perhaps matches TRBD1 (5 bases). The ends were cut back, 5 bases at V and 0 bases at J, with 10 bases in the middle. Germline V gene data show CDR1 as DFQATT and CDR2 as SNEGSKA (reference sequence). CDR3 length: 13 amino acids. CDR3 in DNA: TGCAGTGCTCCGGACAACACTAACTATGGCTACACCTTC. It yields the protein CSAPDNTNYGYTF.

This clonotype was picked up many times. V is TRBV5-1 and J is TRBJ1-6; D call uncertain. Germline-derived CDR1 and CDR2 are SGHRS and YFSETQ. This CDR3 contains 16 residues. The V and J ends lost 0 bases and 7 bases respectively, with 14 bases between them. The CDR3 reads CASSLEGSRANSPLHF. CDR3 nucleotides: TGCGCCAGCAGCTTGGAGGGTTCGAGGGCCAATTCACCCCTCCACTTT.

This clonotype showed up many times. This rearrangement joins TRBV3-1 to TRBJ1-4; D gene unclear. V was shortened by 0 bases and J by 13 bases, with 15 bases between the two germline ends. CDR3 size: 14 residues. Per the germline V gene, CDR1 is LGHDT and CDR2 is YNNKEL (reference sequence). In nucleotides, the CDR3 is TGTGCCAGCAGCCAAGATGGAGGCTGGGATGGACTGTTTTTT. Protein sequence: CASSQDGGWDGLFF.

This clonotype was seen many times. V is TRBV11-2 and J is TRBJ1-2; tentative D call: TRBD1 (5 bases). Germline lookup yields CDR1 SGHAT and CDR2 FQNNGV. Trimming removed 6 bases at V and 6 bases at J, with 17 bases between. The CDR3 covers 14 residues. The CDR3 spells CASSPSSQGHGYTF. CDR3 nucleotides: TGTGCCAGCAGTCCCTCTTCCCAGGGTCATGGCTACACCTTC.

This clonotype was counted at least ten times. This chain's CDR3 is CASSPTPNTGELFF. The CDR3 nucleotides are TGTGCCAGCAGTCCTACACCGAACACCGGGGAGCTGTTTTTT. The rearrangement joins TRBV7-3 to TRBJ2-2; D unresolved. The germline V gene encodes CDR1 SGHTA and CDR2 FQGTGA. The CDR3 consists of 14 residues. Deletions cut 6 bases from V and 0 bases from J, with 8 bases between.

This clonotype was observed at least ten times. The rearrangement links TRBV10-3 to TRBJ2-2; D tentatively reads TRBD1 or TRBD2 (6 bases each). The CDR3 consists of 16 residues. Per the germline V gene, CDR1 is ENHRY and CDR2 is SYGVKD. Trimming stripped 4 bases from V and 6 bases from J, with 18 bases between. The CDR3 is CAISGRQEGRAGELFF. CDR3 coding DNA: TGTGCCATCAGTGGACGACAGGAGGGGCGAGCCGGGGAGCTGTTTTTT.

This clonotype has ten or more counts. The gene calls are TRBV10-3 and TRBJ2-7, with D perhaps TRBD1 (5 bases). V lost 7 bases to trimming and J lost 5 bases, with 18 bases between them. CDR1 and CDR2 from the germline V gene are ENHRY and SYGVKD. This CDR3 region has 14 residues. The CDR3 reads CAIKGQGMLDEQYF. The CDR3 DNA reads as TGTGCCATCAAAGGGCAGGGAATGTTGGACGAGCAGTACTTC.